This TCR beta chain was sequenced during a study of blood T cell repertoires in COVID-19. Study details: Acute and convalescent COVID-19 specimens originated in the United States, Italy and Spain. From T cells, B-cell-depleted T cells, or PBMCs came the material, which was cDNA or gDNA.

This clone was observed a single time. In the original workflow: For nucleated cells, counts were estimated from reference gene primer amplification. The assay was immunoSEQ multiplex PCR, and TCRdb's table has in-frame clones only and misses some. V and J calls and clone size come straight from that table; D and trimming were deduced from the DNA. The data hold over 85,000 clones, with around 87% observed a single time. Unmatched junction bases numbered 8, after V lost 5 bases and J lost 6 bases. This CDR3 has 14 amino acids. CDR1 and CDR2 from the germline V gene are SEHNR and FQNEAQ (reference sequence).

Sequenced sample: peripheral blood. V and J are TRBV7-9 and TRBJ2-3, with 7 nucleotides matching TRBD2. The origin of this receptor is a human donor with acute or convalescent COVID-19. The donor label of this sample is uncertain. This CDR3 reads CASSRGPAGDTQYF. CDR3 bases: TGTGCCAGCAGCCGGGGCCCAGCGGGGGATACGCAGTATTTT.